The clone carrying this TCR beta chain was found a few times. The antigen remains unidentified. The record originates from a study of CD8 T cells in ankylosing spondylitis. Quantitative 5'-RACE was performed with molecular barcodes, and it yielded the TCR beta libraries. TCRdb re-called the 5' RACE reads with MiXCR, one entry per CDR3 protein. In the table there are more than 500,000 distinct CDR3 sequences, less than 6% of which are singletons. V was pared by 5 bases and J by 9 bases, with 6 bases of the junction left unmatched. The germline CDR1 and CDR2 sequences are MDHEN and SYDVKM. The CDR3 loop spans 15 amino acids. Points from the study as a whole: In reactive arthritis synovial fluid and blood, some motif variants had been reported before. Blood from ankylosing spondylitis patients appeared to carry a characteristic roughly 8-variant TCR beta motif. In ankylosing spondylitis patients, matched synovial fluid reportedly showed significant enrichment of disease-linked clones.

The rearrangement links TRBV28 to TRBJ2-1, with 14 bases fitting TRBD2. The sequence derives from a male donor with ankylosing spondylitis. The material sequenced was blood, either unsorted or a sorted T cell fraction (not recorded which). CDR3 loop: CASSPRTSGRSEQFF. CDR3 DNA sequence: TGTGCCAGCAGTCCCCGGACTAGCGGGAGGAGTGAGCAGTTCTTC.